This T cell receptor (beta chain) was captured in a study of T-cell memory formation after mild COVID-19. Study-wide context: In these data, TCR clusters were largely donor specific.

CDR3 length equals 13 residues. CDR1 SGHAT and CDR2 FQNNGV come from the germline V gene. Trimming removed 4 bases from V and 5 bases from J; junction bases left unmatched: 4. Study-level findings and limits: Later expanders leaned CD4+, whereas day 15 to 85 contracting clones were balanced CD4/CD8.

This clonotype has ten or more counts. The antigen is unknown. cDNA libraries for TCR alpha and TCR beta, carrying sample barcodes and UMIs, came from 5'RACE with constant-segment primers. TCRdb re-called the 5' RACE reads through MiXCR, storing one row per CDR3 protein. There are about 200,000 distinct CDR3 sequences in the sample; around 8.8% occur only once, and about 3.8% lies in the top ten. The chain combines TRBV11-2 with TRBJ2-5; the match to TRBD2 covers 7 bases. The source material was PBMCs or a T cell subset sorted from them (not recorded which). This sequence originates from a man between 18 and 29 years old who had mild COVID-19 (a few samples of this study predate the infection). Cell type and time point are not known. In nucleotides, the CDR3 is TGTGCCAGCAGCTCCGGACTAGTTGAGACCCAGTACTTC. Its translation is CASSSGLVETQYF.